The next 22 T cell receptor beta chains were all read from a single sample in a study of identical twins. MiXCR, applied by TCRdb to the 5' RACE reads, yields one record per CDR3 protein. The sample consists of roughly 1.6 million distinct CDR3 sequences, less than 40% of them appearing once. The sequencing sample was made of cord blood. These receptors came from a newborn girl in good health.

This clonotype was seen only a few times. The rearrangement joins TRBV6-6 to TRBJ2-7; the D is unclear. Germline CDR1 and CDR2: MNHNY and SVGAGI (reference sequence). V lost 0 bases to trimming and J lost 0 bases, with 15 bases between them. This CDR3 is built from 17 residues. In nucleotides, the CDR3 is TGTGCCAGCAGTTACTCGTTTTCCCGTTCGAGCTCCTACGAGCAGTACTTC. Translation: CASSYSFSRSSSYEQYF.

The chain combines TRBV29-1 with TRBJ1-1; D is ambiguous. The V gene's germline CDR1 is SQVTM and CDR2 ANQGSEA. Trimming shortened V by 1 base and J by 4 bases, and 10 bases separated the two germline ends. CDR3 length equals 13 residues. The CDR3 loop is CSVEVGRATEAFF. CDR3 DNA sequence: TGCAGCGTTGAAGTAGGGAGGGCCACTGAAGCTTTCTTT.

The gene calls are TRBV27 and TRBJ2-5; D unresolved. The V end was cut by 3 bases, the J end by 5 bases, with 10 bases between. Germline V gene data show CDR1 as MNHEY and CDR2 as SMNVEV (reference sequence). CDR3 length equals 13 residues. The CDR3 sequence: CASSFVGLETQYF. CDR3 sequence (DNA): TGTGCCAGCAGTTTCGTAGGGTTGGAGACCCAGTACTTC.

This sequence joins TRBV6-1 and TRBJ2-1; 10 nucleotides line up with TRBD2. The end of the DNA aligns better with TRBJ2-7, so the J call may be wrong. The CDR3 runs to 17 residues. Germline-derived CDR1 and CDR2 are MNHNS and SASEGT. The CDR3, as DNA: TGTGCCAGCAGTGTAGGACTAGCGGAAGCCTCCTACAATGAGCAGTACTTC. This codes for CASSVGLAEASYNEQYF.

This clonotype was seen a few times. Written as DNA, the CDR3 is TGTGCCAGCAGCTCATACTTCGGGCCTCGAAATAACTATGGCTACACCTTC. Encoded protein: CASSSYFGPRNNYGYTF. The V gene is TRBV5-5, the J gene TRBJ1-2, with D uncertain. This CDR3 is 17 amino acids long. Germline V lookup: CDR1 SGHKS, CDR2 YYEKEE (reference sequence). V lost 3 bases, J lost 1 base, and 19 bases lay in between.

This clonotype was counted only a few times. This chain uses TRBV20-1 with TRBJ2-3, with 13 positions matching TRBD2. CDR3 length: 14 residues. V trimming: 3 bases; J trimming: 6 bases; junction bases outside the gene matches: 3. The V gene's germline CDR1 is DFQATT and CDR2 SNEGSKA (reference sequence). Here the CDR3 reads CSASPLAGGDTQYF. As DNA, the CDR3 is TGCAGTGCTAGCCCACTAGCGGGAGGGGATACGCAGTATTTT.

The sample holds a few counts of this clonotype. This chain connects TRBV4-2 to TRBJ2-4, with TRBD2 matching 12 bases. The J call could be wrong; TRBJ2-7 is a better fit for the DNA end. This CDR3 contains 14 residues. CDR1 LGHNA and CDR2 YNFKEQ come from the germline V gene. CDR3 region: CASSQPSGRDEQYF. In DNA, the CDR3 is TGTGCCAGCAGCCAGCCTAGCGGGAGGGACGAGCAGTACTTC.

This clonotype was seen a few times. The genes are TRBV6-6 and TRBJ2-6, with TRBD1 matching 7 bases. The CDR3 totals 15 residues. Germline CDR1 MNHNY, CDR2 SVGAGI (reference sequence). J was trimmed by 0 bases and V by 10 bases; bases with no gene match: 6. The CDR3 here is CANGTVSSGANVLTF. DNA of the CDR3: TGTGCCAACGGGACAGTTAGCTCTGGGGCCAACGTCCTGACTTTC.

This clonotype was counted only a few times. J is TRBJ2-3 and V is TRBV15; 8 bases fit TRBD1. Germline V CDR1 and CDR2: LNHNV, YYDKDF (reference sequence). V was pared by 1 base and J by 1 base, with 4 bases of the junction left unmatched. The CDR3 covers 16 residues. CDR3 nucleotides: TGTGCCACCAGCAGAGGACCGGGACAGGGCACAGATACGCAGTATTTT. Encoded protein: CATSRGPGQGTDTQYF.

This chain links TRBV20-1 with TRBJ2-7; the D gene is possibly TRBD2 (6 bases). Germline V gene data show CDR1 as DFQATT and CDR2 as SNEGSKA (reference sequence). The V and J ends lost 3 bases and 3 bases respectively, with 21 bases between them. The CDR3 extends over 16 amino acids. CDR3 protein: CSASSGETSLFYEQYF. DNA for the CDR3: TGCAGTGCTAGTTCGGGAGAGACATCCTTATTCTACGAGCAGTACTTC.

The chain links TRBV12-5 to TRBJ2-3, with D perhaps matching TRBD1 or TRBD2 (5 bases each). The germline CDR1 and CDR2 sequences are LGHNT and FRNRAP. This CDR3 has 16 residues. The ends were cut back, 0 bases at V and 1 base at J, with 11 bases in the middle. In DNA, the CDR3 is TGTGCTAGTGGTTTGGTGCTGAGGGGTGGCACAGATACGCAGTATTTT. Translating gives CASGLVLRGGTDTQYF.

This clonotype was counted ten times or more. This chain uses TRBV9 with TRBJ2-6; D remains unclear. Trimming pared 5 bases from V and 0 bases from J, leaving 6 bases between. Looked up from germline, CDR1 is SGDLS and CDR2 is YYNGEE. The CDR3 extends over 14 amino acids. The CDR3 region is CASSVNSGANVLTF. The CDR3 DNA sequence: TGTGCCAGCAGTGTGAACTCTGGGGCCAACGTCCTGACTTTC.

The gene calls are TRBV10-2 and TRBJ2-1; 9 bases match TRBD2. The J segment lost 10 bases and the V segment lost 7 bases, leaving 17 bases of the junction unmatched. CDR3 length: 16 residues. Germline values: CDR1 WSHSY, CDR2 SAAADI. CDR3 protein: CASNTGLAPLPFEQFF. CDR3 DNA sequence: TGCGCCAGCAATACCGGACTAGCGCCCTTACCTTTCGAGCAGTTCTTC.

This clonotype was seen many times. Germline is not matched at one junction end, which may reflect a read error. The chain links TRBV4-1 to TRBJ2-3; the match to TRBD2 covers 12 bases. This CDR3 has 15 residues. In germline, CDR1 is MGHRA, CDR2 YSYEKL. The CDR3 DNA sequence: TGTGCCAGCAGCAGACTAGCGGGAGTAGCAGATACGCAGTATTTT. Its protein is CASSRLAGVADTQYF.

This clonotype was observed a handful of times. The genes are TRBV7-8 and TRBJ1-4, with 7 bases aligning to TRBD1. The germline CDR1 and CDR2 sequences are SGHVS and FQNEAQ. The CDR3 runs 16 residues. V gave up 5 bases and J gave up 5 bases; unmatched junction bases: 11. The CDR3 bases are TGTGCCAGCAGCCCATCCCCGGGACAGAGCAATGAAAAACTGTTTTTT. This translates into CASSPSPGQSNEKLFF.

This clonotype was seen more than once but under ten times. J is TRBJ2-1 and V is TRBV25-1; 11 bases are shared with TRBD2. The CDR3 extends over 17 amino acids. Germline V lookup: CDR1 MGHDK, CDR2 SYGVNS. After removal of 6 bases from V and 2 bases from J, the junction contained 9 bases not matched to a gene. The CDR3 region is CASSARGLAGAYNEQFF. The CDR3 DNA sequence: TGTGCCAGCAGCGCCCGCGGACTAGCGGGCGCCTACAATGAGCAGTTCTTC.

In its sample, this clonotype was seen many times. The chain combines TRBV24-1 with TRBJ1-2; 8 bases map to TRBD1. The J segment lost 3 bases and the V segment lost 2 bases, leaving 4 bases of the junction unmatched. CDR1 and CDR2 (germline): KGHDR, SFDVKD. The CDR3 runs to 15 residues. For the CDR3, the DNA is TGTGCCACCAGTGATTCAGGGACAGGAGACTATGGCTACACCTTC. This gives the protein CATSDSGTGDYGYTF.

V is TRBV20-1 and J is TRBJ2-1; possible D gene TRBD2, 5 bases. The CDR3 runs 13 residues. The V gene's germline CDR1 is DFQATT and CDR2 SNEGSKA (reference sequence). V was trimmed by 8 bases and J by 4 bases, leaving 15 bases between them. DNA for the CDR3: TGCAGTATTTTTCGGCGGGCATACAATGAGCAGTTCTTC. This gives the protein CSIFRRAYNEQFF.

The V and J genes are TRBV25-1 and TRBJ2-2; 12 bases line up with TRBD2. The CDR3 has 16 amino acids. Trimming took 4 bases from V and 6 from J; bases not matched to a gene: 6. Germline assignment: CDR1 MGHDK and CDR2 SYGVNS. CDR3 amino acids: CASSVLAGGLSGELFF. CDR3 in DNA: TGTGCCAGCAGTGTTCTAGCGGGGGGGCTTTCCGGGGAGCTGTTTTTT. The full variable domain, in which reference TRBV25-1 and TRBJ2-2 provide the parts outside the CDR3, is EADIYQTPRYLVIGTGKKITLECSQTMGHDKMYWYQQDPGMELHLIHYSYGVNSTEKGDLSSESTVSRIRTEHFPLTLESARPSHTSQYLCASSVLAGGLSGELFFGEGSRLTVL.

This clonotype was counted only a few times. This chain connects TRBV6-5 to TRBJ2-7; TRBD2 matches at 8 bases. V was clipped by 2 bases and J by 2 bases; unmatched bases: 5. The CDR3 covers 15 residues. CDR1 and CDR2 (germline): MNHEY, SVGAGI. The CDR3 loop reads CASSYGIAGTYEQYF. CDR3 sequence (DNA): TGTGCCAGCAGTTACGGAATAGCGGGAACCTACGAGCAGTACTTC.

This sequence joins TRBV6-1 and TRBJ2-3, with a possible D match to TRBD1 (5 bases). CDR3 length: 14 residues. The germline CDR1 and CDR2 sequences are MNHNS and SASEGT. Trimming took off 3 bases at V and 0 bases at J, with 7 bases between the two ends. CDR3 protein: CASSDRASTDTQYF. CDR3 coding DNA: TGTGCCAGCAGTGACAGGGCTAGCACAGATACGCAGTATTTT.

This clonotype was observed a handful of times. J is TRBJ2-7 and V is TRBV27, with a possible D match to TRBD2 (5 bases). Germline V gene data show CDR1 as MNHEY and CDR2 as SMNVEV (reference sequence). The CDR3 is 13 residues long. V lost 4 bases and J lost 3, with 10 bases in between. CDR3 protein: CASSSRGIYEQYF. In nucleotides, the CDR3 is TGTGCCAGCAGTTCCCGGGGAATCTACGAGCAGTACTTC.